The 18 T cell receptor beta chains below were found in one sample sequenced in a study of human T cells and chemical hapten exposure. What the library attached to individual cDNA molecules were unique molecular identifiers. TCRdb reprocessed the reads via MiXCR and lists one record per CDR3 protein. The top ten hold about 1.4% of the sample, which has about 120,000 distinct CDR3 sequences, around 9% seen once. Sequencing started from total RNA isolated from unfractionated whole blood. The sequencing input was whole blood. The receptors were sampled from a human donor in good health. Some clones in this sample may be carry-over from other donors' samples.

This clonotype was picked up a small number of times. The V gene is TRBV4-1, the J gene TRBJ1-5; D unclear. CDR3 size: 15 residues. Germline-derived CDR1 and CDR2 are MGHRA and YSYEKL. Trimming removed 4 bases at V and 3 bases at J, with 13 bases between. CDR3 in amino acids: CASSPQETFNQPQHF. The CDR3 DNA sequence: TGCGCCAGCAGCCCCCAAGAGACTTTCAATCAGCCCCAGCATTTT.

This chain uses TRBV11-2 with TRBJ1-1; D not resolved. Trimming removed 5 bases from V and 4 bases from J, with 2 bases in between. The length of the CDR3 is 10 residues. The V gene's germline CDR1 is SGHAT and CDR2 FQNNGV. CDR3 nucleotide sequence: TGTGCCAGCAGCACCACTGAAGCTTTCTTT. Residues: CASSTTEAFF.

This chain uses TRBV27 with TRBJ2-1, with 7 nucleotides matching TRBD2. V dropped 0 bases and J dropped 5; count of bases not matched to a gene: 4. This CDR3 region has 15 residues. CDR1 is MNHEY, CDR2 SMNVEV, per germline (reference sequence). DNA of the CDR3: TGTGCCAGCAGTTTATCGACTAGCTGGGACAATGAGCAGTTCTTC. As protein: CASSLSTSWDNEQFF.

This clonotype was detected many times. V gene TRBV6-2 or TRBV6-3 combines with J gene TRBJ1-4; the D is unclear. V lost 0 bases, J lost 2 bases, and 16 bases lay in between. Germline-derived CDR1 and CDR2 are MNHEY and SVGEGT. The CDR3 has 18 residues. Written as DNA, the CDR3 is TGTGCCAGCAGTTACTCGGAGACACCGCCACGGACTAATGAAAAACTGTTTTTT. Translating gives CASSYSETPPRTNEKLFF.

This clonotype has a handful of counts. The rearrangement uses TRBV20-1 and TRBJ1-6; perhaps TRBD1 as D (6 bases). V was pared by 3 bases and J by 0 bases, with 18 bases between. Germline V CDR1 and CDR2: DFQATT, SNEGSKA (reference sequence). This CDR3 has 18 amino acids. The CDR3 DNA is TGCAGTGCTAGCCCCGGGACACACGAAAGCTCCTATAATTCACCCCTCCACTTT. Translation: CSASPGTHESSYNSPLHF.

This clonotype came up a few times. The rearrangement joins TRBV29-1 to TRBJ2-1; D may be TRBD1 (6 bases). V lost 7 bases, J lost 4 bases, and 17 bases lay in between. Germline V CDR1 and CDR2: SQVTM, ANQGSEA. This CDR3 is built from 14 residues. CDR3 coding DNA: TGCAGCGCATTCCGGGACAAAATATACAATGAGCAGTTCTTC. It specifies CSAFRDKIYNEQFF.

The chain combines TRBV12-3 or TRBV12-4 with TRBJ2-1; 7 bases align to TRBD2. CDR3 length: 15 amino acids. Losses at the gene ends were 2 bases for V and 3 bases for J; bases not matched to a gene: 4. The CDR3 DNA sequence: TGTGCCAGCAGTTTACCGGGGGGTGGCTACAATGAGCAGTTCTTC. Its translation: CASSLPGGGYNEQFF.

This clonotype was seen many times. The chain has TRBV6-6 and TRBJ1-1; D might be TRBD1 (5 bases). Germline CDR1 is MNHNY and CDR2 is SVGAGI (reference sequence). The CDR3 length is 16 residues. With 5 bases removed from V and 4 bases from J, the gap between germline ends came to 20 bases. CDR3 DNA: TGTGCCAGCAGTCCCCCCCAGGGACGCCCGGGCACTGAAGCTTTCTTT. Its protein is CASSPPQGRPGTEAFF.

J is TRBJ2-7 and V is TRBV6-5; 8 bases agree with TRBD1. CDR1 is MNHEY, CDR2 SVGAGI, per germline. V shed 5 bases, J shed 0 bases, and the junction held 9 bases outside the gene matches. This CDR3 comprises 16 residues. This CDR3 reads CASSPTGEYLSYEQYF. In DNA, the CDR3 is TGTGCCAGCAGTCCGACAGGGGAGTACCTCTCCTACGAGCAGTACTTC.

Only a few counts were recorded for this clonotype. This chain joins TRBV6-5 and TRBJ2-1; 14 nucleotides align to TRBD2. J gave up 9 bases and V 0 bases, and 4 bases lay outside the gene matches. CDR3 length: 16 residues. Germline V gene sequence: CDR1 MNHEY, CDR2 SVGAGI. The CDR3 nucleotides read TGTGCCAGCAGTTACTCGGGACTAGCGGGGGTAGGTGAGCAGTTCTTC. This sequence encodes CASSYSGLAGVGEQFF.

This clonotype was seen ten or more times. The chain has TRBV29-1 and TRBJ1-1, with unresolved D. This CDR3 is 13 amino acids long. V lost 3 bases to trimming and J lost 2 bases, with 10 bases between them. Germline V gene sequence: CDR1 SQVTM, CDR2 ANQGSEA. The DNA for the CDR3 is TGCAGCGTTGAGGGGAGACTTAACACTGAAGCTTTCTTT. Amino acids: CSVEGRLNTEAFF.

This clonotype was seen repeatedly, ten times or more. The rearrangement joins TRBV7-2 to TRBJ2-5, with 9 bases identical to TRBD1. This CDR3 is 14 amino acids long. Germline trimming cut 4 bases from V and 0 bases from J; bases unmatched to any gene: 0. The germline V gene has CDR1 SGHTA and CDR2 FQGNSA. CDR3 loop: CASSWDRDQETQYF. CDR3 DNA sequence: TGTGCCAGCAGCTGGGACAGGGACCAAGAGACCCAGTACTTC.

This clonotype was recorded a few times. This rearrangement joins TRBV27 to TRBJ2-1; the D call may be TRBD1 or TRBD2 (5 bases each). CDR1 is MNHEY and CDR2 is SMNVEV in the germline V gene (reference sequence). V gave up 2 bases and J gave up 0 bases, with 14 bases separating them. CDR3 size: 17 residues. In nucleotides, the CDR3 is TGTGCCAGCAGTTTAAGGGCAGGGAGTAGCTCCTACAATGAGCAGTTCTTC. Protein sequence: CASSLRAGSSSYNEQFF.

This clonotype has a handful of counts. The gene calls are TRBV29-1 and TRBJ2-7, with 9 bases identical to TRBD1. CDR3 length: 14 amino acids. The germline gives CDR1 SQVTM, CDR2 ANQGSEA. Losses at the gene ends were 3 bases for V and 1 base for J; bases not matched to a gene: 4. CDR3 sequence reads: CSVDGTGTSYEQYF. The CDR3 bases are TGCAGCGTTGATGGGACAGGGACTTCCTACGAGCAGTACTTC.

V gene TRBV28 combines with J gene TRBJ1-2, with 7 bases fitting TRBD1. There are 15 residues in the CDR3. Germline V gives CDR1 MDHEN, CDR2 SYDVKM. J gave up 2 bases and V 5 bases, and 8 bases lay outside the gene matches. CDR3: CASSHSQTGNYGYTF. The CDR3, as DNA: TGTGCCAGCAGTCATTCCCAGACAGGGAACTATGGCTACACCTTC.

This rearrangement joins TRBV29-1 to TRBJ1-3; D remains unclear. This CDR3 comprises 14 residues. Trimming left V 0 bases short and J 0 bases short, with 6 bases between. Germline assignment: CDR1 SQVTM and CDR2 ANQGSEA. The CDR3 coding sequence is TGCAGCGTTGAAGACCGCTCCTCTGGAAACACCATATATTTT. Protein product: CSVEDRSSGNTIYF.

This clonotype has at least ten counts. CDR3 in DNA: TGTGCCAGCAGTTTAAACCAGGGGACAGATACGCAGTATTTT. Protein sequence: CASSLNQGTDTQYF. V is TRBV12-3 or TRBV12-4 and J is TRBJ2-3, with D perhaps matching TRBD1 (6 bases). This CDR3 spans 14 amino acids. V shed 2 bases and J shed 3 bases, with 9 bases lying between them.

This clonotype was seen a handful of times. V is TRBV12-3 or TRBV12-4 and J is TRBJ2-2, with 7 bases aligning to TRBD2. This CDR3 is built from 14 residues. The V and J ends lost 5 bases and 6 bases, in that order; junction bases with no gene match: 6. The CDR3 sequence is CASSTRGGPGELFF. CDR3 in DNA: TGTGCCAGCAGTACTCGCGGGGGTCCCGGGGAGCTGTTTTTT.